A selection of T cell receptor beta chains follows, all from one sample in a study of blood T cell repertoires in COVID-19. Assay: immunoSEQ multiplex PCR; the TCRdb copy retains only in-frame clones and omits some. The sample carries around 250,000 clones, approximately 88% recorded once. Sequencing was carried out using PBMCs or T cells enriched from blood (not recorded which). The receptors were gathered from a woman aged 40 to 50 who had been exposed to COVID-19. CDR3s include the opening cysteine and the closing phenylalanine or tryptophan. D genes are given only for firm matches. Size is stated for part of the rows, as once, few or many counts, or as a class when the clone is expanded.

clone size	V gene	J gene	D gene	CDR3 protein	CDR3 DNA
once	TRBV7-2	TRBJ2-3	TRBD2	CASSLVLAGGHTQYF	TGTGCCAGCAGCTTAGTACTAGCGGGAGGTCATACGCAGTATTTT
.	TRBV4-1	TRBJ1-4	.	CASSQDARATSNEKLFF	TGCGCCAGCAGCCAAGATGCCAGGGCTACCTCTAATGAAAAACTGTTTTTT
.	TRBV13	TRBJ2-7	TRBD1	CASSLDRGPGEQYF	TGTGCCAGCAGCTTAGACAGGGGGCCGGGAGAGCAGTACTTC
.	TRBV5-4	TRBJ2-1	TRBD2	CASSGSGGSYNEQFF	TGTGCCAGCAGCGGTAGCGGGGGCTCATACAATGAGCAGTTCTTC
.	TRBV6-2/TRBV6-3	TRBJ1-2	TRBD1	CASSDRDRAYGYTF	TGTGCCAGCAGTGACCGGGACAGGGCCTATGGCTACACCTTC
few	TRBV4-2	TRBJ2-7	.	CASSQVLELNEQYF	TGTGCCAGCAGCCAAGTTTTAGAGCTCAACGAGCAGTACTTC
.	TRBV2	TRBJ1-1	TRBD1	CASSLRQGPNTEAFF	TGTGCCAGCAGTCTTCGACAGGGGCCGAACACTGAAGCTTTCTTT
.	TRBV19	TRBJ1-2	.	CASSTRTYGYTF	TGTGCCAGTAGTACAAGGACATATGGCTACACCTTC
.	TRBV5-5	TRBJ2-7	.	CASTRTAITYEQYF	TGTGCCAGCACCCGGACAGCAATAACCTACGAGCAGTACTTC
.	TRBV16	TRBJ2-1	TRBD2	CASSQYPSSGSRLEQFF	TGTGCCAGCAGCCAATATCCCAGTAGCGGGAGCCGGCTTGAGCAGTTCTTC
.	TRBV11-1	TRBJ2-5	.	CASSFPGAETQYF	TGTGCCAGCAGCTTCCCGGGAGCAGAGACCCAGTACTTC
.	TRBV4-2	TRBJ1-5	.	CASSQRHPGNQPQHF	TGTGCCAGCAGCCAAAGACATCCGGGCAATCAGCCCCAGCATTTT
few	TRBV7-2	TRBJ1-6	TRBD1	CASSWETTGARNSPLHF	TGTGCCAGCAGCTGGGAAACGACAGGGGCCCGCAATTCACCCCTCCACTTT
.	TRBV7-5	TRBJ2-1	.	CARRTGTSGSRICNEQFF	TGTGCCAGAAGGACCGGGACTAGCGGGAGCAGGATCTGCAATGAGCAGTTCTTC
few	TRBV19	TRBJ1-3	TRBD1	CASSPRQGSGNTIYF	TGTGCCAGTAGTCCAAGACAGGGCTCTGGAAACACCATATATTTT
.	TRBV4-2	TRBJ2-7	TRBD2	CASSQETSGGYEQYF	TGTGCCAGCAGCCAAGAGACTAGCGGGGGTTACGAGCAGTACTTC
.	TRBV9	TRBJ1-3	.	CASSVATAGNTIYF	TGTGCCAGCAGCGTAGCAACAGCTGGAAACACCATATATTTT
many	TRBV7-9	TRBJ1-4	.	CASSFGTEEKLFF	TGTGCCAGCAGCTTCGGTACCGAGGAAAAACTGTTTTTT
.	TRBV30	TRBJ1-2	TRBD1	CAWSRTGKIYGYTF	TGTGCCTGGAGCCGGACAGGGAAAATCTATGGCTACACCTTC
.	TRBV5-1	TRBJ1-2	.	CASSLAGGDYGYTF	TGCGCCAGCAGCTTGGCGGGCGGGGATTATGGCTACACCTTC